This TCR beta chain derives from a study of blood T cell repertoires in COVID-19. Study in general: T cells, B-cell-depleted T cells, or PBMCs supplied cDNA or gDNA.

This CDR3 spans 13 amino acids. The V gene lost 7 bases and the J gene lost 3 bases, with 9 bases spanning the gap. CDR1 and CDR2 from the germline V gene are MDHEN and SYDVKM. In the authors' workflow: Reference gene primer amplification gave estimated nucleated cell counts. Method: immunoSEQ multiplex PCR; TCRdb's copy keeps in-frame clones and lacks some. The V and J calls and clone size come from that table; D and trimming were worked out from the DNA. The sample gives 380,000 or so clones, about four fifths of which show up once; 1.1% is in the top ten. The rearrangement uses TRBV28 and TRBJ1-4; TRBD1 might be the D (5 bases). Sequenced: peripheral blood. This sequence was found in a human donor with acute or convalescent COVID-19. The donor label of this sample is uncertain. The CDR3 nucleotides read TGTGCCAGCATCGGGGGTCCTAATGAAAAACTGTTTTTT. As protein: CASIGGPNEKLFF.